What follows are 27 T cell receptor beta chains derived from one specimen sequenced in a study of blood T cell repertoires in COVID-19. Using immunoSEQ multiplex PCR, the repertoire was profiled, and TCRdb retains in-frame clones only, with some absent. The sample shows 150,000 to 200,000 clones, around 86% of them seen only once. The sample consisted of peripheral blood. The origin of the receptors is a woman of 80 years or more in a cohort sampled during active or convalescent COVID-19.

This rearrangement joins TRBV9 to TRBJ1-5; a weak D match, TRBD1 (6 bases). In germline, CDR1 is SGDLS, CDR2 YYNGEE. CDR3 length: 14 amino acids. Trimming left V 0 bases short and J 6 bases short, with 10 bases between. The CDR3 DNA sequence: TGTGCCAGCAGCGTAGGGACAGTAGGTCAGCCCCAGCATTTT. It encodes CASSVGTVGQPQHF.

The chain combines TRBV3-1 (or the pseudogene TRBV3-2) with TRBJ2-5, with 8 bases fitting TRBD1. Trimming at V came to 4 bases and at J to 4 bases, leaving 2 bases not matched to a gene. The CDR3 runs 13 residues. In germline, CDR1 is LGHDT, CDR2 YNNKEL (reference sequence). The CDR3 DNA sequence: TGTGCCAGCAGCCCCAGGGGGCTAGAGACCCAGTACTTC. This codes for CASSPRGLETQYF.

The V and J genes are TRBV28 and TRBJ2-5; TRBD1 matches 9 bases. CDR1 and CDR2 (germline): MDHEN, SYDVKM. This CDR3 spans 14 amino acids. After removal of 9 bases from V and 2 bases from J, the junction contained 7 bases not matched to a gene. The CDR3: CASSIDRGQETQYF. CDR3 in DNA: TGTGCCAGTAGTATTGACAGGGGGCAAGAGACCCAGTACTTC.

V and J are TRBV5-1 and TRBJ1-2; D not resolved. The V gene lost 2 bases and the J gene lost 7 bases, with 12 bases spanning the gap. The CDR3 runs 13 residues. Germline-derived CDR1 and CDR2 are SGHRS and YFSETQ. CDR3 sequence reads: CASSLETVGGYTF. The DNA for the CDR3 is TGCGCCAGCAGCTTAGAAACGGTCGGTGGCTACACCTTC. Using reference TRBV5-1 and TRBJ1-2 for the parts outside the CDR3, the full variable domain is KAGVTQTPRYLIKTRGQQVTLSCSPISGHRSVSWYQQTPGQGLQFLFEYFSETQRNKGNFPGRFSGRQFSNSRSEMNVSTLELGDSALYLCASSLETVGGYTFGSGTRLTVV.

This clone was observed a handful of times. Written as DNA, the CDR3 is TGTGCCAGCAGCCTCACATTACAGGGGCATAGCAATCAGCCCCAGCATTTT. Encoded protein: CASSLTLQGHSNQPQHF. The rearrangement links TRBV6-2 or TRBV6-3 to TRBJ1-5, with 7 positions matching TRBD1. Germline trimming cut 6 bases from V and 0 bases from J; bases unmatched to any gene: 11. The CDR3 is 17 residues long. From germline, CDR1 is MNHEY and CDR2 SVGEGT.

This chain links TRBV9 with TRBJ1-5; perhaps TRBD1 as D (5 bases). The CDR3 extends over 14 amino acids. Trimming left V 3 bases short and J 6 bases short, with 13 bases between. Germline lookup yields CDR1 SGDLS and CDR2 YYNGEE. The CDR3 DNA sequence: TGTGCCAGCAGCGCATCAGGGTCTGGTCAGCCCCAGCATTTT. Translation gives CASSASGSGQPQHF.

The rearrangement uses TRBV27 and TRBJ1-1; no clear D gene. Deletions cut 0 bases from V and 3 bases from J, with 11 bases between. CDR3 size: 15 residues. Germline CDR1 MNHEY, CDR2 SMNVEV (reference sequence). CDR3 nucleotides: TGTGCCAGCAGTTTATCTCCAGAGGCGGACACTGAAGCTTTCTTT. Encoded protein: CASSLSPEADTEAFF.

This chain joins TRBV18 and TRBJ1-6, with D unresolved. The V gene lost 8 bases and the J gene lost 0 bases, with 8 bases spanning the gap. The CDR3 is 14 residues long. CDR1 KGHSH and CDR2 LQKENI come from the germline V gene. CDR3 in DNA: TGTGCCAGCAGAGATGGCTCCTATAATTCACCCCTCCACTTT. This codes for CASRDGSYNSPLHF.

This clone appeared a few times. The V and J genes are TRBV7-2 and TRBJ2-2, with no clear D. Germline-derived CDR1 and CDR2 are SGHTA and FQGNSA. The CDR3 extends over 14 amino acids. V was shortened by 5 bases and J by 1 base, with 8 bases between the two germline ends. CDR3 nucleotides: TGTGCCAGCAGCCGTGGCAGGAACACCGGGGAGCTGTTTTTT. The encoded protein is CASSRGRNTGELFF.

This CDR3 is CAWSEQLSNQPQHF. The DNA for the CDR3 is TGTGCCTGGAGTGAACAGCTTAGCAATCAGCCCCAGCATTTT. J is TRBJ1-5 and V is TRBV30; no clear D gene. Trimming cost V 1 base and J 0 bases, with 7 bases left between them. The CDR3 consists of 14 residues. The germline V gene encodes CDR1 GTSNPN and CDR2 SVGIG (reference sequence).

This clone has only a few counts. The chain is built from TRBV7-9 and TRBJ2-2; the D gene is possibly TRBD1 (5 bases). The V end lost 3 bases, the J end lost 1 base, and 9 bases lay between the germline ends. The CDR3 is made up of 15 amino acids. The germline V gene encodes CDR1 SEHNR and CDR2 FQNEAQ (reference sequence). The chain's CDR3 is CASSLGQGNTGELFF. The CDR3 nucleotides are TGTGCCAGCAGCTTGGGGCAGGGGAACACCGGGGAGCTGTTTTTT. Filled out from reference TRBV7-9 and TRBJ2-2, the complete variable domain reads DTGVSQNPRHKITKRGQNVTFRCDPISEHNRLYWYRQTLGQGPEFLTYFQNEAQLEKSRLLSDRFSAERPKGSFSTLEIQRTEQGDSAMYLCASSLGQGNTGELFFGEGSRLTVL.

Here the CDR3 reads CASSSSGRGETQYF. The CDR3 DNA reads TGTGCCAGCAGTTCCTCGGGGAGAGGAGAGACCCAGTACTTC. J is TRBJ2-5 and V is TRBV28; D is perhaps TRBD2 (5 bases). The CDR3 has 14 amino acids. V was pared by 4 bases and J by 4 bases, with 13 bases between. Germline CDR1 is MDHEN and CDR2 is SYDVKM.

Only one count was recorded for this clone. This chain joins TRBV9 and TRBJ2-7; the D is unclear. CDR3 length equals 14 residues. With 0 bases removed from V and 0 bases from J, the gap between germline ends came to 7 bases. Germline V lookup: CDR1 SGDLS, CDR2 YYNGEE. CDR3 in DNA: TGTGCCAGCAGCGTAGATACTACCTCCTACGAGCAGTACTTC. Translating it yields CASSVDTTSYEQYF.

The V call is TRBV19, the J call TRBJ2-7; TRBD2 aligns across 7 bases. Per germline, CDR1 LNHDA and CDR2 SQIVND (reference sequence). V shed 3 bases, J shed 4 bases, and the junction held 6 bases outside the gene matches. The CDR3 length is 14 residues. CDR3 in DNA: TGTGCCAGTAGTATGGGGGGGACCCCTTACGAGCAGTACTTC. Encoded protein: CASSMGGTPYEQYF.

The chain uses TRBV30 and TRBJ1-2; TRBD1 aligns across 11 bases. With V trimmed by 8 bases and J by 7 bases, 6 bases remained unmatched. The CDR3 extends over 12 amino acids. Germline V gives CDR1 GTSNPN, CDR2 SVGIG (reference sequence). CDR3: CAQGQGGFGYTF. The CDR3 DNA sequence: TGTGCCCAGGGACAGGGGGGTTTTGGCTACACCTTC.

This chain uses TRBV5-6 with TRBJ2-5, with TRBD2 matching over 11 bases. The CDR3 is made up of 16 amino acids. With V trimmed by 1 base and J by 4 bases, 6 bases remained unmatched. CDR1 and CDR2 (germline): SGHDT, YYEEEE. CDR3 in DNA: TGTGCCAGCAGCTTGCTCACTAGCGGGAGTTCAGAGACCCAGTACTTC. Translation: CASSLLTSGSSETQYF.

The V gene is TRBV2, the J gene TRBJ2-2, with D hard to call. CDR1 and CDR2 (germline): SNHLY, FYNNEI. The CDR3 sequence is 17 residues long. The V gene lost 6 bases and the J gene lost 4 bases, with 21 bases spanning the gap. The chain's CDR3 is CASSPAPVDRSTGELFF. The CDR3 DNA is TGTGCCAGCAGCCCCGCCCCTGTAGATAGGAGCACCGGGGAGCTGTTTTTT.

The chain combines TRBV14 with TRBJ2-1; 7 nucleotides agree with TRBD2. CDR3 length: 16 residues. Germline V lookup: CDR1 SGHDN, CDR2 FVKESK. The ends lost 1 base at V and 9 bases at J; junction bases unmatched: 12. As DNA, the CDR3 is TGTGCCAGCAGCCAAGTGAGTCTTCCGGGAGGAGGTGAGCAGTTCTTC. Translation: CASSQVSLPGGGEQFF.

The CDR3: CASSIGLAGQNEQFF. The CDR3 DNA is TGTGCCAGTAGTATCGGGCTAGCGGGTCAGAATGAGCAGTTCTTC. The gene calls are TRBV19 and TRBJ2-1, with 8 bases matching TRBD2. The CDR3 is 15 residues long. V shed 3 bases and J 7 bases; nucleotides not matched to a gene: 8. CDR1 is LNHDA, CDR2 SQIVND, per germline (reference sequence).

The chain joins TRBV4-3 to TRBJ1-6, with D tentatively TRBD1 (5 bases). CDR1 and CDR2 (germline): LGHNA, YSLEER. V lost 2 bases, J lost 5 bases, and 16 bases lay in between. The CDR3 has 17 residues. CDR3 DNA sequence: TGCGCCAGCAGCCAACGCGCGACACAGGTCGATAATTCACCCCTCCACTTT. Protein sequence: CASSQRATQVDNSPLHF.

This clone has ten or more counts. The gene calls are TRBV19 and TRBJ1-2; D is perhaps TRBD1 (5 bases). Per germline, CDR1 LNHDA and CDR2 SQIVND (reference sequence). The CDR3 contains 13 residues. V lost 5 bases, J lost 2 bases, and 9 bases lay in between. CDR3 residues: CASSLRQNYGYTF. In nucleotides, the CDR3 is TGTGCCAGTAGTCTACGACAGAACTATGGCTACACCTTC. Looking up the rest from reference TRBV19 and TRBJ1-2 gives the full variable domain: DGGITQSPKYLFRKEGQNVTLSCEQNLNHDAMYWYRQDPGQGLRLIYYSQIVNDFQKGDIAEGYSVSREKKESFPLTVTSAQKNPTAFYLCASSLRQNYGYTFGSGTRLTVV.

The V gene is TRBV5-4, the J gene TRBJ1-1, with 8 bases lining up with TRBD1. CDR1 SGHNT and CDR2 YYREEE come from the germline V gene (reference sequence). The junction had 12 bases not matched to a gene; V was cut back by 4 bases and J by 1 base. The CDR3 loop spans 17 amino acids. DNA for the CDR3: TGTGCCAGCAGCCCTAGGCAGGGGGCATTCGGGAACACTGAAGCTTTCTTT. Residues: CASSPRQGAFGNTEAFF. The full variable domain, in which reference TRBV5-4 and TRBJ1-1 provide the parts outside the CDR3, is ETGVTQSPTHLIKTRGQQVTLRCSSQSGHNTVSWYQQALGQGPQFIFQYYREEENGRGNFPPRFSGLQFPNYSSELNVNALELDDSALYLCASSPRQGAFGNTEAFFGQGTRLTVV.

The chain uses TRBV19 and TRBJ1-2; the D is unclear. V was trimmed by 0 bases and J by 1 base, leaving 9 bases between them. The CDR3 length is 15 residues. Germline V gene data show CDR1 as LNHDA and CDR2 as SQIVND (reference sequence). The CDR3 DNA follows: TGTGCCAGTAGTATAGATCAACTCAATAACTATGGCTACACCTTC. This codes for CASSIDQLNNYGYTF.

The chain recombines TRBV6-5 with TRBJ1-5, with unresolved D. V dropped 0 bases and J dropped 0 bases, with 9 bases sitting between them. This CDR3 has 16 amino acids. Per the germline V gene, CDR1 is MNHEY and CDR2 is SVGAGI. As DNA, the CDR3 is TGTGCCAGCAGTTACTCGAGGCAAACTAGCAATCAGCCCCAGCATTTT. This sequence encodes CASSYSRQTSNQPQHF.

The gene calls are TRBV18 and TRBJ2-7; D might be TRBD1 (6 bases). The CDR3 consists of 15 residues. CDR1 KGHSH and CDR2 LQKENI come from the germline V gene. V was clipped by 3 bases and J by 3 bases, with 15 bases between them. This CDR3 is CASSPVEGDLYEQYF. The CDR3, as DNA: TGTGCCAGCTCACCGGTCGAGGGGGATCTCTACGAGCAGTACTTC.

The J gene is TRBJ2-1, the V gene TRBV25-1; 7 nucleotides agree with TRBD2. The CDR3 loop spans 15 amino acids. Trimming removed 6 bases from V and 9 bases from J; junction bases left unmatched: 14. The germline CDR1 and CDR2 sequences are MGHDK and SYGVNS. The CDR3 loop is CASSPGGGGIGEQFF. The CDR3 region has the DNA TGTGCCAGCAGCCCGGGAGGAGGCGGGATAGGTGAGCAGTTCTTC. The full variable domain, its missing parts supplied by reference TRBV25-1 and TRBJ2-1, is EADIYQTPRYLVIGTGKKITLECSQTMGHDKMYWYQQDPGMELHLIHYSYGVNSTEKGDLSSESTVSRIRTEHFPLTLESARPSHTSQYLCASSPGGGGIGEQFFGPGTRLTVL.

The chain recombines TRBV2 with TRBJ1-5; possible D gene TRBD1, 6 bases. Trimming removed 5 bases at V and 6 bases at J, with 20 bases between. The CDR3 sequence is 16 residues long. Germline V lookup: CDR1 SNHLY, CDR2 FYNNEI. As DNA, the CDR3 is TGTGCCAGCAGTCTAGGGCCCGTCCAGGGGTTTCAGCCCCAGCATTTT. This translates into CASSLGPVQGFQPQHF.